This TCR beta chain emerged from a study of cytomegalovirus exposure and HLA in healthy donors. Background on the study: Unique TCRs numbering approximately 81 million, obtained from HLA-typed donors, made up an early data release. Broader study findings: The study flagged approximately 180 TCR beta chains as cytomegalovirus-associated. A link between a missense DCLRE1C variant and TCR beta V- and J-gene trimming emerged from a later analysis.

At collection, donors were nominally healthy, but unrecorded immune exposures were probable. Points on this clone: Its cognate antigen is unknown.

Primers: 60 Vbeta forward and 13 Jbeta reverse. Some clones are missing from TCRdb's copy, which holds only in-frame ones; the method was immunoSEQ multiplex PCR. The sample yields roughly 71,000 clones, 50% to 80% seen once. Deletions cut 3 bases from V and 4 bases from J, with 7 bases between. CDR3 length: 13 residues. Germline V gene data show CDR1 as LNHDA and CDR2 as SQIVND (reference sequence). This chain links TRBV19 with TRBJ1-5; D call uncertain. The origin of this receptor is a man aged 35 to 55 in good health and CMV-seropositive. What was sequenced was PBMCs. The CDR3 protein is CASSIRGNQPQHF. As DNA, the CDR3 is TGTGCCAGTAGTATCCGGGGTAATCAGCCCCAGCATTTT.